The T cell receptor beta chain described here comes from a study of blood T cell repertoires in COVID-19 (dated by TCRdb to 2020 to 2022). In terms of the full investigation: Collaborator samples came from the United States, Italy and Spain and covered acute and convalescent phases of COVID-19. The material from the prospective study consisted of cDNA or gDNA derived from T cells, B-cell-depleted T cells, or PBMCs. Subjects who had been exposed to COVID-19, were actively infected with it, or had recovered from it provided the deeply sampled blood TCRbeta repertoires that made up the dataset. The repertoires were released in a freely available public database intended as a resource for research on the immune response to SARS-CoV-2. The samples were drawn from two sources: the first 160 participants of the ongoing ImmuneRACE study, and 1,000 to 1,500 subjects contributed by 6 global collaborators. Nearly every sample came with metadata listing a de-identified subject ID, COVID-19 status, age in years and sex. Where available, HLA class I and class II types were taken from metadata supplied by the sample provider and were not determined by assay-based typing. The full study reports these points: Clinical and demographic metadata were provided uncurated, with the amount varying by source and participant.

Regarding this clone: The antigen this receptor binds is unknown. Qualities for individual bases were not recorded, and no much larger clone is one base off.

Samples from volunteer blood donors who had recovered from COVID-19 were contributed by a second Seattle source. The collaborating institutions used their own protocols to collect whole blood in K2EDTA tubes. For TCRbeta analysis, collaborators shipped samples in one of three forms: frozen whole blood, isolated PBMCs, or DNA extracted from either of those sample types. The CDR3 covers 15 residues, taking in both the cysteine and the phenylalanine. CDR3 DNA only is kept here, 45 bases in frame from base 1. CDR1 and CDR2 were assigned from the germline V gene as SGHTA and FQGNSA. V is cut back by 5 bases and J by 4 bases, with 8 bases in the junction unmatched. TCRbeta CDR3 regions were amplified from genomic DNA by means of the immunoSEQ Assay, a bias-controlled multiplex PCR. On the study's bioinformatics: Nucleated cell counts per sample were estimated from amplification of reference gene primers within the assay. To quantify the absolute abundance of each unique TCRbeta CDR3 rearrangement, sequence reads were collapsed and filtered. For each sample, productive Simpson clonality was calculated as the square root of Simpson's diversity index across productive rearrangements. Held by TCRdb, this immuneACCESS table contains in-frame sequences only and omits some clones. Under half of the omission traces to an unresolved V gene where checked; the cause of the rest is unknown. That table furnishes V, J and clone size, whereas the DNA furnished D and trimming. A total of about 250,000 clones appear in this sample, about 89% of them only once. About 1.7% of the sample is in the top ten clones.

This clonotype was sampled from a woman in her sixties who had recovered from COVID-19. This sequence uses TRBV7-2 and TRBJ2-4; 7 junctional bases match TRBD1. The sequenced sample was peripheral blood. The nucleotide sequence is TGTGCCAGCAGCCCCCGTGGGACAGAGAAAAACATTCAGTACTTC. It codes for CASSPRGTEKNIQYF.